The 13 T cell receptor beta chains below all came from one sample that was sequenced in a study of T cell responses to AZD1222 COVID-19 vaccine. Clones were sequenced by immunoSEQ multiplex PCR, and TCRdb holds only the in-frame ones, with some missing. The sample comprises about 120,000 clones, roughly 88% of which are singletons, and 6.5% rests with the top ten. Sequences were derived from peripheral blood, sampled 28 days after the second AZD1222 dose. The receptors were sampled from an adult who received the AZD1222 COVID-19 vaccine.

This chain links TRBV11-2 with TRBJ2-1, with D perhaps matching TRBD2 (6 bases). Germline CDR1 SGHAT, CDR2 FQNNGV. V gave up 0 bases and J gave up 8 bases, with 8 bases separating them. The CDR3 spans 13 residues. This chain's CDR3 is CASSLDRRDEQFF. The DNA for the CDR3 is TGTGCCAGCAGCTTAGATCGGAGGGATGAGCAGTTCTTC.

This chain connects TRBV5-1 to TRBJ2-7; tentative D call: TRBD1 (6 bases). V lost 2 bases and J lost 5, with 8 bases in between. CDR1 is SGHRS and CDR2 is YFSETQ in the germline V gene. The CDR3 sequence is 12 residues long. DNA of the CDR3: TGCGCCAGCAGCTTACAGGGTAACGAGCAGTACTTC. Protein product: CASSLQGNEQYF.

This chain connects TRBV18 to TRBJ1-5, with D maybe TRBD1 (6 bases). The CDR3 is 15 amino acids. The germline V gene has CDR1 KGHSH and CDR2 LQKENI. Trimming stripped 2 bases from V and 2 bases from J, with 10 bases between. The CDR3 DNA reads as TGTGCCAGCTCACCAAGGGCAGGGGGCAATCAGCCCCAGCATTTT. Amino acids: CASSPRAGGNQPQHF.

This clone was seen more than once but under ten times. The CDR3 is CASSQEYRVSYNEQFF. The CDR3 DNA sequence: TGCGCCAGCAGCCAAGAATACAGGGTATCCTACAATGAGCAGTTCTTC. The chain employs TRBV4-3 and TRBJ2-1; maybe TRBD1 (6 bases). Germline CDR1 reads LGHNA; CDR2 reads YSLEER. This CDR3 region has 16 residues. With 0 bases removed from V and 1 base from J, the gap between germline ends came to 10 bases.

The V gene is TRBV28, the J gene TRBJ2-3; the D gene is possibly TRBD2 (5 bases). Germline CDR1 is MDHEN and CDR2 is SYDVKM. V dropped 6 bases and J dropped 1 base, with 8 bases sitting between them. The CDR3 totals 13 residues. The CDR3 loop reads CASRSGGTDTQYF. In DNA, the CDR3 is TGTGCCAGCAGGAGCGGAGGCACAGATACGCAGTATTTT.

The chain joins TRBV19 to TRBJ1-1; TRBD1 agrees at 8 bases. In germline, CDR1 is LNHDA, CDR2 SQIVND (reference sequence). This CDR3 is 14 amino acids long. V gave up 8 bases and J gave up 3 bases; unmatched junction bases: 8. CDR3 sequence (DNA): TGTGCCAGTGGATTCCCGGGACAGGACACTGAAGCTTTCTTT. Protein sequence: CASGFPGQDTEAFF.

V gene TRBV2 combines with J gene TRBJ2-7; TRBD2 is a possible D gene (5 bases). The germline V gene has CDR1 SNHLY and CDR2 FYNNEI. The V end was cut by 6 bases, the J end by 1 base, with 13 bases between. The CDR3 runs to 14 residues. The CDR3 DNA is TGTGCCAGCAGGCCAACTAGGCCATCCTACGAGCAGTACTTC. It encodes CASRPTRPSYEQYF.

V usage is TRBV9 and J usage is TRBJ1-5, with D hard to call. The CDR3 runs 15 residues. V was pared by 2 bases and J by 0 bases, with 9 bases between. CDR1 SGDLS and CDR2 YYNGEE come from the germline V gene. The CDR3 region is CASSVSGASNQPQHF. The CDR3 DNA follows: TGTGCCAGCAGCGTCTCGGGAGCTAGCAATCAGCCCCAGCATTTT. Full variable domain (remainder filled in from reference TRBV9 and TRBJ1-5): DSGVTQTPKHLITATGQRVTLRCSPRSGDLSVYWYQQSLDQGLQFLIQYYNGEERAKGNILERFSAQQFPDLHSELNLSSLELGDSALYFCASSVSGASNQPQHFGDGTRLSIL.

The chain joins TRBV9 to TRBJ2-2, with D hard to call. CDR1 is SGDLS and CDR2 is YYNGEE in the germline V gene. CDR3 size: 14 residues. V was shortened by 0 bases and J by 6 bases, with 9 bases between the two germline ends. CDR3 amino acids: CASSVGSRAGELFF. The CDR3 DNA is TGTGCCAGCAGCGTAGGAAGTCGAGCCGGGGAGCTGTTTTTT.

The J gene is TRBJ2-4, the V gene TRBV6-2 or TRBV6-3; 7 bases line up with TRBD2. J gave up 1 base and V 0 bases, and 3 bases lay outside the gene matches. From germline, CDR1 is MNHEY and CDR2 SVGEGT. This CDR3 spans 16 amino acids. CDR3 coding DNA: TGTGCCAGCAGTTACTCCGGGGGGAGGGCCAAAAACATTCAGTACTTC. This encodes CASSYSGGRAKNIQYF.

The chain has TRBV6-4 and TRBJ2-5; 7 nucleotides agree with TRBD2. The CDR3 is made up of 15 amino acids. Germline values: CDR1 MRHNA, CDR2 SNTAGT. V trimming: 2 bases; J trimming: 1 base; junction bases outside the gene matches: 4. The DNA of the CDR3 is TGTGCCAGCAGTGACGGTGCTAGCGGCCAAGAGACCCAGTACTTC. It specifies CASSDGASGQETQYF.

This chain connects TRBV4-1 to TRBJ2-1; D may correspond to TRBD1 or TRBD2 (5 bases each). Trimming shortened V by 3 bases and J by 2 bases, and 11 bases separated the two germline ends. Germline V gene lookup returns CDR1 MGHRA and CDR2 YSYEKL. This CDR3 has 15 residues. In DNA, the CDR3 is TGCGCCAGCAGCCAGGGGCGGGCCACCTACAATGAGCAGTTCTTC. Translated: CASSQGRATYNEQFF.

The chain recombines TRBV5-8 with TRBJ2-6; TRBD1 matches at 10 bases. The J segment lost 0 bases and the V segment lost 7 bases, leaving 4 bases of the junction unmatched. The CDR3 is made up of 16 amino acids. Germline CDR1 is SGHTS and CDR2 is YDEGEE. The CDR3 nucleotides are TGTGCCAGCGGACAGGGGGTGATCTCTGGGGCCAACGTCCTGACTTTC. This translates into CASGQGVISGANVLTF.